This T cell receptor (beta chain) came from a study of OX40 agonist ivuxolimab in advanced cancers. The cohort excluded patients with autoimmune disease history or systemic immunosuppression. Trimming pared 2 bases from V and 1 base from J, leaving 6 bases between. There are 14 residues in the CDR3. Looked up from germline, CDR1 is SEHNR and CDR2 is FQNEAQ (reference sequence). Clones were sequenced by immunoSEQ multiplex PCR, and TCRdb holds only the in-frame ones, with some missing. The top ten hold 9.5% to 15% of the sample, which has approximately 50,000 clones, over 70% seen once. This TCR was recovered from an adult with an advanced solid tumor such as melanoma, head and neck, liver or kidney cancer. This chain uses TRBV7-9 with TRBJ1-5, with a possible D match to TRBD1 (6 bases). This specimen consisted of CD4+ or CD8+ T cells sorted from blood, obtained in a trial of the OX40 agonist ivuxolimab. The CDR3: CASSLQGSNQPQHF. DNA of the CDR3: TGTGCCAGCAGCTTACAGGGGAGCAATCAGCCCCAGCATTTT.